The 4 T cell receptor beta chains below all came from one sample that was sequenced in a study of naive and memory T cell subsets. Study-level points and caveats: A few larger clonotypes appeared in naive repertoires, especially CD8, possibly memory cells re-expressing CD45RA.

Their antigens remain unidentified. The beta constant-region primer was an equimolar mix of two oligonucleotides covering TRBC1 and TRBC2. The ligated cDNA underwent four PCR rounds using SP2 and nested alpha and beta constant-region primers. A single record per CDR3 protein comes from TCRdb applying MiXCR to the UMI-ligation and nested PCR reads. Among over 110,000 distinct CDR3 sequences, approximately 21% were seen once, and the ten largest hold about 0.57%. What was sequenced was naive CD8+ T cells from blood. The receptors here all came from a human donor in good health.

J is TRBJ2-2 and V is TRBV27; weak D call: TRBD2 (6 bases). CDR3 size: 15 residues. V was shortened by 5 bases and J by 4 bases, with 14 bases between the two germline ends. Looked up from germline, CDR1 is MNHEY and CDR2 is SMNVEV (reference sequence). CDR3 nucleotide sequence: TGTGCCAGCAGTGCGACATGGGGAGGCACCGGGGAGCTGTTTTTT. Amino acid sequence: CASSATWGGTGELFF.

The CDR3 here is CASSFLLPGQVLAKNIQYF. The CDR3 DNA reads as TGTGCCAGCAGCTTCTTATTACCGGGACAGGTGCTAGCCAAAAACATTCAGTACTTC. The J gene is TRBJ2-4, the V gene TRBV5-6, with 8 positions matching TRBD1. The V gene's germline CDR1 is SGHDT and CDR2 YYEEEE. Trimming removed 2 bases from V and 0 bases from J; junction bases left unmatched: 13. CDR3 size: 19 residues.

The rearrangement joins TRBV7-2 to TRBJ1-2, with TRBD1 matching 7 bases. The CDR3 contains 21 residues. Germline values: CDR1 SGHTA, CDR2 FQGNSA. V was pared by 5 bases and J by 8 bases, with 32 bases of the junction left unmatched. CDR3 sequence reads: CASSPCLQGSIEMVLFWGYTF. The CDR3 DNA follows: TGTGCCAGCAGCCCCTGTCTACAGGGGAGTATTGAAATGGTGCTGTTTTGGGGCTACACCTTC.

This chain uses TRBV6-2 or TRBV6-3 with TRBJ1-1; possible D gene TRBD1, 5 bases. V lost 2 bases, J lost 3 bases, and 13 bases lay in between. This CDR3 region has 15 residues. The germline V gene encodes CDR1 MNHEY and CDR2 SVGEGT. Here the CDR3 reads CASSYGDPTYTEAFF. The DNA of the CDR3 is TGTGCCAGCAGTTACGGGGACCCTACTTACACTGAAGCTTTCTTT.